This T cell receptor (beta chain) was identified in a study of blood T cell repertoires in COVID-19. About the research overall: Donors in the United States, Italy and Spain gave samples during acute or convalescent COVID-19. Sample material is recorded as cDNA or gDNA derived from T cells, B-cell-depleted T cells, or PBMCs.

This clone was observed a handful of times. Original data processing: Reference gene primer amplification gave estimated nucleated cell counts. Method: immunoSEQ multiplex PCR; TCRdb's copy keeps in-frame clones and lacks some. V and J calls and clone size are those listed in that table; D and trimming were worked out from the DNA. The sample shows over 120,000 clones, approximately 89% of them seen only once. Trimming removed 3 bases from V and 2 bases from J; junction bases left unmatched: 4. This CDR3 is 15 amino acids long. The germline V gene has CDR1 SGHTA and CDR2 FQGTGA. The clonotype was recovered from a human donor in a cohort sampled during active COVID-19. Sequenced sample: peripheral blood. The rearrangement uses TRBV7-3 and TRBJ2-7; 10 bases match TRBD1. The CDR3 DNA follows: TGTGCCAGCAGCTTGGGACAGGGGACCGCCTACGAGCAGTACTTC. Translated: CASSLGQGTAYEQYF.